This T cell receptor beta chain is drawn from a study of blood T cell repertoires in COVID-19. The overall study: The United States, Italy and Spain provided the acute and convalescent COVID-19 samples. In each case, the material was cDNA or gDNA derived from T cells, B-cell-depleted T cells, or PBMCs.

The protocol was immunoSEQ multiplex PCR, while the TCRdb copy is restricted to in-frame clones and leaves out a portion. The sample includes over 150,000 clones, about 83% of them seen just once. The V and J ends lost 4 bases and 6 bases respectively, with 16 bases between them. Per germline, CDR1 SGHTS and CDR2 YDEGEE. The CDR3 has 15 amino acids. The Seattle patients, enrolled during active infection, were followed longitudinally. This receptor was obtained from a woman aged 60-75 years with COVID-19, enrolled during active disease. V usage is TRBV5-8 and J usage is TRBJ1-4, with D unclear. The sequencing input was peripheral blood. The DNA of the CDR3 is TGTGCCAGCAGCGGGAGTGGGCGGGCGGATGAAAAACTGTTTTTT. This encodes CASSGSGRADEKLFF.